The 2 T cell receptor beta chains reported below all come from one sample, sequenced in a study of immune heterogeneity within non-small cell lung tumors (dated 2018 in TCRdb). The reads were generated on a HiSeq X Ten. The TCR beta CDR3 region was amplified with a multiplex PCR system whose first round ran for approximately 9 cycles using 32 V-gene forward primers and 13 J-gene reverse primers. TCRdb applied fastp at Q25 and MiXCR to the public reads, then kept only in-frame beta chains. Records with the same CDR3 protein are collapsed into one entry carrying the most frequent genes and DNA. The sample table lists some 31,000 distinct CDR3 sequences, less than 35% of them with a count of one. The ten largest make up roughly 4.3% of the sample. Genomic DNA was extracted from bulk tumor tissue and used as the TCR template, and approximately 620 ng gDNA was amplified per sample. Multiple biopsies per primary tumor were taken during surgery, spaced as far apart as possible within the tumor mass. The study cohort was described as untreated, and patients were newly diagnosed NSCLC cases undergoing curative surgery.

The sequencing sample was made of lung tumor tissue. Receptor source: a man aged 40-49 years with non-small cell lung cancer.

This clonotype was seen repeatedly, ten times or more. V usage is TRBV29-1 and J usage is TRBJ2-7; D uncertain. The CDR3 has 14 residues. Germline CDR1 is SQVTM and CDR2 is ANQGSEA. The V and J ends lost 3 bases and 0 bases respectively, with 12 bases between them. The chain's CDR3 is CSVEVNGISYEQYF. CDR3 nucleotide sequence: TGCAGCGTTGAGGTCAATGGCATCTCCTACGAGCAGTACTTC.

This clonotype is medium-sized by share. This chain joins TRBV19 and TRBJ2-5, with D unresolved. The CDR3 runs to 15 residues. Germline CDR1 reads LNHDA; CDR2 reads SQIVND (reference sequence). The germline V and J ends were trimmed by 4 bases and 1 base, with 13 bases remaining between them. DNA of the CDR3: TGTGCCAGTAGTAGAACCTCGGGCGCCCAAGAGACCCAGTACTTC. Its translation is CASSRTSGAQETQYF.